The clone carrying this T cell receptor (beta chain) was recorded a few times. These data come from a study of low-dose radiotherapy and immunotherapy resistance in tumors. TRAV- and TRBV-specific primers were used for first-strand cDNA, which covered alpha and beta chains. The TCRs were subjected to amplification over about 20 PCR cycles employing a constant-region primer in conjunction with a V-primer adapter. TCRdb ran MiXCR on the reads and lists one entry per CDR3 protein. The data contain about 9,200 distinct CDR3 sequences, 35% to 50% of them seen just once; the ten biggest clones take up 5% to 7%. The source of this sequence is a human donor with advanced metastatic prostate, ovarian, gallbladder or colorectal cancer (not recorded which). This table probably holds off-target reads from a library built for another chain.

The CDR3 DNA is TGTGCCAGCAGCCCGAATTACAATGAGCAGTTCTTC. This codes for CASSPNYNEQFF. V is TRBV7-2 and J is TRBJ2-1; D ambiguous. The CDR3 runs to 12 residues. The germline V gene encodes CDR1 SGHTA and CDR2 FQGNSA. V was clipped by 5 bases and J by 4 bases, with 6 bases between them.